This T cell receptor (beta chain) was profiled in a study of human T cells and chemical hapten exposure. This clonotype came up many times. Its specificity is unknown. Findings and limits, study-wide: Among TCRs, those above 1 in 1000 frequency were unaffected by DPC sensitization. It should be noted that donors had alopecia, so their immune response may differ from healthy people's.

Original data processing: Sample TCR counts, which ranged from about 23,224 to 690,600, had a median of 95,638. One entry per CDR3 protein, called by TCRdb with MiXCR from the RACE reads. TCRdb, not the original authors, processed these V and J calls. The repertoire holds tens of thousands of distinct CDR3 sequences, more than 8% seen once, with about 27% in the top ten. Time point specified: patch test 3, about 24 weeks after DPC sensitization. Documented treatment: therapeutic diphenylcyclopropenone sensitization with weekly scalp DPC. RNA extraction used unfractionated whole blood as the source of total RNA. The germline V gene encodes CDR1 SQVTM and CDR2 ANQGSEA. Losses at the gene ends were 5 bases for V and 3 bases for J; bases not matched to a gene: 2. The CDR3 is made up of 12 amino acids.

This TCR came from a man aged 45-60 years with alopecia areata. Some clones in this sample may be carry-over from other donors' samples. The V call is TRBV29-1, the J call TRBJ2-7, with TRBD1 identical over 9 bases. Sequenced material: whole blood, taken in connection with sensitization to the hapten diphenylcyclopropenone (DPC). In DNA, the CDR3 is TGCAGCGTTAGACAGGGGGTCTACGAGCAGTACTTC. The encoded protein is CSVRQGVYEQYF.